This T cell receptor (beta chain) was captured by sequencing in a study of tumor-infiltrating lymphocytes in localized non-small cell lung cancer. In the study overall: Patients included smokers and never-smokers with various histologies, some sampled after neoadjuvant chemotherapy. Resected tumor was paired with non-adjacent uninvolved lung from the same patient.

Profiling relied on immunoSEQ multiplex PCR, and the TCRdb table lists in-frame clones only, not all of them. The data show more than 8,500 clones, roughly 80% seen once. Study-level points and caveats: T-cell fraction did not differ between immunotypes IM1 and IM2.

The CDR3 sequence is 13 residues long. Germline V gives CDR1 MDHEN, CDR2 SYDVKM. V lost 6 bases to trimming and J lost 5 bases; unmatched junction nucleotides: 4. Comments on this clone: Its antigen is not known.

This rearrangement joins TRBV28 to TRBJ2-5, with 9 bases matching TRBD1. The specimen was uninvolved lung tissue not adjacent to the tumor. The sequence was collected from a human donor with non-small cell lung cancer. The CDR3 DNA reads TGTGCCAGCAGCAGGACAGGGGAGGAGACCCAGTACTTC. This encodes CASSRTGEETQYF.